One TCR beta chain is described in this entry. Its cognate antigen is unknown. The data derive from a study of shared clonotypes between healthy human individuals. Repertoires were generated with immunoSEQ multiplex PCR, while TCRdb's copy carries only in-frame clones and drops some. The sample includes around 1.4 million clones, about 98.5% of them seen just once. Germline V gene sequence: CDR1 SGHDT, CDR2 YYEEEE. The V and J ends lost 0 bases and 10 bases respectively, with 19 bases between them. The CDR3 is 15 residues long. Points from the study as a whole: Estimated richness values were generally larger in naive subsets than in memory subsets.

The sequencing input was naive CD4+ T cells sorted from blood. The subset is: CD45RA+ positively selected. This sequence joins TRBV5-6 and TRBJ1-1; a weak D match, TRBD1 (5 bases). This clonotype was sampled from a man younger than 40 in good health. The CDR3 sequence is CASSLDGAGSRRAFF. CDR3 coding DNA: TGTGCCAGCAGCTTGGATGGTGCAGGGTCACGGAGAGCTTTCTTT.